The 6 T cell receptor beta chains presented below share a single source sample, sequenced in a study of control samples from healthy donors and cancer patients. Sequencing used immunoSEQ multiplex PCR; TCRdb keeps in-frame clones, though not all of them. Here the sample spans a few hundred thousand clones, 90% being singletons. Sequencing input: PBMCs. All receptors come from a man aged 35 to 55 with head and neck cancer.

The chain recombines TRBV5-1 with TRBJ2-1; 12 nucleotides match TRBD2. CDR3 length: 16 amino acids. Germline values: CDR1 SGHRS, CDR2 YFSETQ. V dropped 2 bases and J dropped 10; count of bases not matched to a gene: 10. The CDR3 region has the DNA TGCGCCAGCAGCTTAATGGCTAGCGGGAGGGCGTTAGAGCAGTTCTTC. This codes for CASSLMASGRALEQFF.

The DNA for the CDR3 is TGTGCCAGCAGACGTACTGGGACGGACTCCTACGAGCAGTACTTC. Translated: CASRRTGTDSYEQYF. The chain employs TRBV5-5 and TRBJ2-7; D assignment may be TRBD1 or TRBD2 (5 bases each). The CDR3 spans 15 residues. The ends were cut back, 5 bases at V and 0 bases at J, with 15 bases in the middle. Germline-derived CDR1 and CDR2 are SGHKS and YYEKEE (reference sequence).

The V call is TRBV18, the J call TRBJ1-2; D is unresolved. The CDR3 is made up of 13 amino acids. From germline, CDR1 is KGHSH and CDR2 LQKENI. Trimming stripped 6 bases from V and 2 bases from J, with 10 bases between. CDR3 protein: CASSAGRNYGYTF. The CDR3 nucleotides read TGTGCCAGCTCTGCGGGGAGGAACTATGGCTACACCTTC.

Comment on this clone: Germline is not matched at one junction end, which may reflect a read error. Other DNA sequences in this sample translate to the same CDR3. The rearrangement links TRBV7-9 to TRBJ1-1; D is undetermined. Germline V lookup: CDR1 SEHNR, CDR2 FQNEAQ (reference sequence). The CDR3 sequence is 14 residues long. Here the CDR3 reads CASSPDLMNTEAFF. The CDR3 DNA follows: TGTGCCAGCAGCCCCGACCTCATGAACACTGAAGCCTTCTTT.

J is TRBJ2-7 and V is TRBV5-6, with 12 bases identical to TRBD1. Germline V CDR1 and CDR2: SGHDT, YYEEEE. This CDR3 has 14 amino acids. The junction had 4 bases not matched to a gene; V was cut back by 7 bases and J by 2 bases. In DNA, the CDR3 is TGTGCCAGCCGGGGGACAGGGGGCACCTACGAGCAGTACTTC. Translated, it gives CASRGTGGTYEQYF.

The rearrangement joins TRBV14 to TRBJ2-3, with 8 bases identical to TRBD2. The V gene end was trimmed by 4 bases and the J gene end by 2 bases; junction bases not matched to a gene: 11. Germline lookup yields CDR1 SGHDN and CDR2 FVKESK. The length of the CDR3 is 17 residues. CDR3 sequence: CASSLRRLAFLTDTQYF. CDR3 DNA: TGTGCCAGCAGCCTCCGGCGACTAGCGTTCCTCACAGATACGCAGTATTTT.